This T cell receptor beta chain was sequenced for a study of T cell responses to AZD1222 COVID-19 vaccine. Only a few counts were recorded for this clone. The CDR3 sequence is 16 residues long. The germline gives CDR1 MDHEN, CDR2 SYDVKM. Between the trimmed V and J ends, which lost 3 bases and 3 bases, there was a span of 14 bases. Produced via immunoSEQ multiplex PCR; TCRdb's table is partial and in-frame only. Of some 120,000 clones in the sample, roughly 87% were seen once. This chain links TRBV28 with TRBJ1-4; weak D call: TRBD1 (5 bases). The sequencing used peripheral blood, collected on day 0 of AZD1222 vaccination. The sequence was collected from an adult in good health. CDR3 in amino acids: CASSLGGRLANEKLFF. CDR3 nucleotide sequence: TGTGCCAGCAGTTTGGGGGGGAGGTTGGCTAATGAAAAACTGTTTTTT.